The 9 T cell receptor beta chains given below trace back to one sample, sequenced in a study of blood T cell repertoires in COVID-19. Profiled with immunoSEQ multiplex PCR; TCRdb holds only in-frame clones, not every one. The sample contains 200,000 to 300,000 clones, approximately 89% of which appear only once. Sequenced: PBMCs or T cells enriched from blood (not recorded which). The receptors were gathered from a young woman who had recovered from COVID-19.

The chain employs TRBV2 and TRBJ2-3; TRBD1 might be the D (6 bases). The length of the CDR3 is 13 residues. V lost 1 base to trimming and J lost 8 bases, with 10 bases between them. In germline, CDR1 is SNHLY, CDR2 FYNNEI. The CDR3 loop is CASSEDRDLTQYF. The CDR3 bases are TGTGCCAGCAGTGAAGACAGGGACCTTACGCAGTATTTT.

The chain has TRBV10-3 and TRBJ2-7, with a possible D match to TRBD1 (6 bases). Between the trimmed V and J ends, which lost 3 bases and 6 bases, there was a span of 21 bases. Germline lookup yields CDR1 ENHRY and CDR2 SYGVKD. This CDR3 contains 16 residues. CDR3 loop: CAISDFSMAGGGEQYF. CDR3 DNA sequence: TGTGCCATCAGTGACTTTAGTATGGCTGGGGGCGGCGAGCAGTACTTC.

This clone was detected once. The rearrangement uses TRBV7-9 and TRBJ2-3; D is possibly TRBD2 (6 bases). Germline V gene sequence: CDR1 SEHNR, CDR2 FQNEAQ (reference sequence). The CDR3 runs 16 residues. Trimming removed 6 bases from V and 1 base from J, with 17 bases in between. CDR3 coding DNA: TGTGCCAGCAGTCTCAGGGACTTAGAACGCACAGATACGCAGTATTTT. Translating gives CASSLRDLERTDTQYF.

The chain recombines TRBV3-1 (or the pseudogene TRBV3-2) with TRBJ2-7; the match to TRBD2 covers 11 bases. The germline V gene encodes CDR1 LGHDT and CDR2 YNNKEL (reference sequence). This CDR3 region has 15 residues. The junction had 2 bases not matched to a gene; V was cut back by 2 bases and J by 2 bases. CDR3 in DNA: TGTGCCAGCAGCCAAACTAGCGGGAGCCCCTACGAGCAGTACTTC. Its translation is CASSQTSGSPYEQYF.

V usage is TRBV6-4 and J usage is TRBJ2-7; 9 bases agree with TRBD2. The CDR3 totals 15 residues. Germline values: CDR1 MRHNA, CDR2 SNTAGT. The J segment lost 1 base and the V segment lost 6 bases, leaving 7 bases of the junction unmatched. The CDR3 DNA reads TGTGCCAGCAGCTACTTAGCGGGAGCGTCCTACGAGCAGTACTTC. Protein: CASSYLAGASYEQYF.

The chain employs TRBV5-4 and TRBJ1-6, with D hard to call. From germline, CDR1 is SGHNT and CDR2 YYREEE (reference sequence). The CDR3 is 12 amino acids. The ends were cut back, 1 base at V and 7 bases at J, with 3 bases in the middle. CDR3 protein: CASSLRNSPLHF. For the CDR3, the DNA is TGTGCCAGCAGCTTGCGGAATTCACCCCTCCACTTT.

V gene TRBV7-8 combines with J gene TRBJ2-1, with D possibly matching TRBD1 (5 bases). V was trimmed by 5 bases and J by 0 bases, leaving 14 bases between them. Germline V gene data show CDR1 as SGHVS and CDR2 as FQNEAQ. The CDR3 loop spans 16 amino acids. CDR3 in amino acids: CASSPQTASSYNEQFF. The CDR3 DNA reads TGTGCCAGCAGCCCCCAGACAGCCAGCTCCTACAATGAGCAGTTCTTC.

This chain links TRBV6-5 with TRBJ2-4; 7 bases match TRBD1. V was pared by 0 bases and J by 4 bases, with 3 bases of the junction left unmatched. Germline V CDR1 and CDR2: MNHEY, SVGAGI. The length of the CDR3 is 15 residues. This CDR3 is CASSYSTTGKNIQYF. In nucleotides, the CDR3 is TGTGCCAGCAGTTACTCGACGACAGGGAAAAACATTCAGTACTTC.

The chain carries TRBV9 and TRBJ2-3; 9 nucleotides align to TRBD2. J gave up 6 bases and V 3 bases, and 8 bases lay outside the gene matches. The CDR3 is 15 amino acids. From germline, CDR1 is SGDLS and CDR2 YYNGEE. In nucleotides, the CDR3 is TGTGCCAGCAGCGGTAGCGGGAGCGACGGTGATACGCAGTATTTT. Its translation is CASSGSGSDGDTQYF.